Listed here are 17 T cell receptor beta chains from one sample, sequenced in a study of blood T cell repertoires in COVID-19. TCRdb keeps only in-frame clones here, not all; method: immunoSEQ multiplex PCR. The sample carries around 300,000 clones, 85% to 90% recorded once. The specimen was peripheral blood. These receptors originate from a woman aged 45 to 65 with COVID-19, enrolled during active disease.

The chain recombines TRBV15 with TRBJ1-5, with D perhaps matching TRBD1 (6 bases). V lost 5 bases and J lost 1, with 15 bases in between. Germline V gene data show CDR1 as LNHNV and CDR2 as YYDKDF (reference sequence). The CDR3 length is 16 residues. The CDR3 region is CATSVQHRESNQPQHF. The CDR3 DNA reads as TGTGCCACCAGCGTACAACACAGGGAGAGCAATCAGCCCCAGCATTTT.

This clone was counted only a few times. Different DNA sequences within this sample yield the same CDR3. This chain joins TRBV19 and TRBJ2-7; 13 positions agree with TRBD2. Germline values: CDR1 LNHDA, CDR2 SQIVND (reference sequence). The CDR3 is 15 amino acids. V was pared by 3 bases and J by 2 bases, with 1 base of the junction left unmatched. CDR3 amino acids: CASSIGLAGAYEQYF. The CDR3 bases are TGTGCCAGTAGTATCGGACTAGCGGGAGCCTACGAGCAGTACTTC.

The gene calls are TRBV24-1 and TRBJ2-7; TRBD1 might be the D (6 bases). Trimming pared 7 bases from V and 6 bases from J, leaving 12 bases between. Germline lookup yields CDR1 KGHDR and CDR2 SFDVKD. This CDR3 contains 12 residues. CDR3 DNA: TGTGCCACCAGGGACAGAGTCGGCGAGCAGTACTTC. Protein sequence: CATRDRVGEQYF.

This sequence joins TRBV5-1 and TRBJ2-5; tentatively, D is TRBD2 (6 bases). V was pared by 7 bases and J by 7 bases, with 26 bases between. The germline V gene has CDR1 SGHRS and CDR2 YFSETQ. This CDR3 has 16 residues. DNA of the CDR3: TGCGCCAGCGGCCTTGGAGGGCCCCGATCTCCAGGGACCCAGTACTTC. It is translated as CASGLGGPRSPGTQYF.

V is TRBV30 and J is TRBJ2-7, with D possibly matching TRBD2 (6 bases). The CDR3 has 17 amino acids. Deletions cut 0 bases from V and 2 bases from J, with 20 bases between. The germline V gene encodes CDR1 GTSNPN and CDR2 SVGIG (reference sequence). The CDR3 nucleotides are TGTGCCTGGAGTGTAGGTCCTGCCCCGGCGGGAACCTACGAGCAGTACTTC. Its protein is CAWSVGPAPAGTYEQYF.

The chain recombines TRBV5-1 with TRBJ1-6; the D gene is possibly TRBD1 (5 bases). Trimming cost V 1 base and J 5 bases, with 10 bases left between them. Germline-derived CDR1 and CDR2 are SGHRS and YFSETQ. The CDR3 is 15 amino acids. CDR3: CASSLTTVNNSPLHF. In DNA, the CDR3 is TGCGCCAGCAGCTTGACGACAGTCAATAATTCACCCCTCCACTTT. Together with reference TRBV5-1 and TRBJ1-6, the CDR3 gives the full variable domain: KAGVTQTPRYLIKTRGQQVTLSCSPISGHRSVSWYQQTPGQGLQFLFEYFSETQRNKGNFPGRFSGRQFSNSRSEMNVSTLELGDSALYLCASSLTTVNNSPLHFGNGTRLTVT.

The chain joins TRBV2 to TRBJ2-3; weak D call: TRBD2 (5 bases). Germline V gene data show CDR1 as SNHLY and CDR2 as FYNNEI. V was shortened by 7 bases and J by 0 bases, with 8 bases between the two germline ends. There are 13 residues in the CDR3. The CDR3 bases are TGTGCCAGCACTCTAGCCAGCACAGATACGCAGTATTTT. Protein product: CASTLASTDTQYF.

The chain employs TRBV6-5 and TRBJ1-1, with D possibly TRBD1 on 6 matching bases. This CDR3 contains 14 residues. Germline V gene lookup returns CDR1 MNHEY and CDR2 SVGAGI. The V and J ends lost 5 bases and 5 bases respectively, with 15 bases between them. The CDR3 bases are TGTGCCAGCAGTCAGCCAGGACAGATTACTGAAGCTTTCTTT. Protein sequence: CASSQPGQITEAFF.

V is TRBV21-1 and J is TRBJ2-3; the table names TRBD1, a call not compared with the DNA. TRBV21-1 constitutes a pseudogene. This CDR3 is 17 amino acids long. The CDR3 protein is CASSKAGTGGPTDTQYF. In DNA form, the CDR3 reads TGTGCCAGCAGCAAAGCCGGGACAGGGGGCCCCACAGATACGCAGTATTTT.

V is TRBV3-1 (or the pseudogene TRBV3-2) and J is TRBJ1-4; 11 bases are shared with TRBD1. The V gene end was trimmed by 4 bases and the J gene end by 3 bases; junction bases not matched to a gene: 10. CDR1 is LGHDT and CDR2 is YNNKEL in the germline V gene (reference sequence). The CDR3 runs 18 residues. The CDR3 bases are TGTGCCAGCAGCCCCGCCGGGACAGGGGGTTGGTCTAATGAAAAACTGTTTTTT. Its protein product is CASSPAGTGGWSNEKLFF.

This clone was seen only once. The genes are TRBV29-1 and TRBJ2-4; 8 bases align to TRBD1. This CDR3 is built from 15 residues. Germline loops: CDR1 SQVTM, CDR2 ANQGSEA. V gave up 4 bases and J gave up 2 bases; unmatched junction bases: 7. The CDR3, as DNA: TGCAGCGTTGTTGGCGACAGGGGTTCCAAAAACATTCAGTACTTC. This encodes CSVVGDRGSKNIQYF.

The count of this clone is one. This chain joins TRBV7-3 and TRBJ1-1; maybe TRBD1 (6 bases). The ends were cut back, 5 bases at V and 0 bases at J, with 22 bases in the middle. Germline CDR1 and CDR2: SGHTA and FQGTGA. This CDR3 has 18 residues. The CDR3 region is CASSPITGPITLNTEAFF. As DNA, the CDR3 is TGTGCCAGCAGCCCGATAACAGGGCCAATAACTCTGAACACTGAAGCTTTCTTT.

The chain is built from TRBV7-8 and TRBJ1-1; the D is unclear. This CDR3 is built from 15 residues. V dropped 1 base and J dropped 1 base, with 10 bases sitting between them. In germline, CDR1 is SGHVS, CDR2 FQNEAQ. As DNA, the CDR3 is TGTGCCAGCAGCTTAGGACAACAGAGGAACACTGAAGCTTTCTTT. Protein product: CASSLGQQRNTEAFF.

This clone has a single count. This chain joins TRBV30 and TRBJ2-5, with D hard to call. The CDR3 is 12 amino acids. The germline V and J ends were trimmed by 0 bases and 2 bases, with 4 bases remaining between them. Germline CDR1 is GTSNPN and CDR2 is SVGIG (reference sequence). CDR3: CAWSVIQETQYF. The CDR3 region has the DNA TGTGCCTGGAGTGTAATACAAGAGACCCAGTACTTC.

CDR3: CASSDLLAGASTDTQYF. CDR3 sequence (DNA): TGTGCCAGCAGCGATCTACTAGCGGGGGCTAGCACAGATACGCAGTATTTT. This sequence joins TRBV7-9 and TRBJ2-3, with 11 bases lining up with TRBD2. The CDR3 is 17 amino acids. Losses at the gene ends were 5 bases for V and 0 bases for J; bases not matched to a gene: 7. From germline, CDR1 is SEHNR and CDR2 FQNEAQ (reference sequence).

This clone was observed once. The rearrangement uses TRBV11-2 and TRBJ2-1; 12 bases match TRBD2. This CDR3 contains 15 residues. CDR1 and CDR2 (germline): SGHAT, FQNNGV. V trimming: 5 bases; J trimming: 14 bases; junction bases outside the gene matches: 13. CDR3 loop: CASSLGGRTSGNKFF. The CDR3 DNA follows: TGTGCCAGCAGCCTCGGGGGGCGGACTAGCGGGAATAAGTTCTTC. The complete variable domain, with remaining parts taken from reference TRBV11-2 and TRBJ2-1, reads EAGVAQSPRYKIIEKRQSVAFWCNPISGHATLYWYQQILGQGPKLLIQFQNNGVVDDSQLPKDRFSAERLKGVDSTLKIQPAKLEDSAVYLCASSLGGRTSGNKFFGPGTRLTVL.

The chain recombines TRBV29-1 with TRBJ2-7; D unresolved. The CDR3 totals 14 residues. V lost 5 bases to trimming and J lost 2 bases, with 16 bases between them. The germline V gene has CDR1 SQVTM and CDR2 ANQGSEA. DNA for the CDR3: TGCAGCGTTACCAATTTCGGGTCTGCCTACGAGCAGTACTTC. The encoded protein is CSVTNFGSAYEQYF.